A single sample is the source of the 26 T cell receptor beta chains below, sequenced in a study of blood T cell repertoires in COVID-19. Data came from immunoSEQ multiplex PCR; TCRdb stores just in-frame clones and leaves some out. The sample holds about 250,000 clones, about 91% seen once. Material: peripheral blood. Source of these receptors: a woman in her twenties or thirties with COVID-19, enrolled during active disease.

This clone is a singleton in its sample. The gene calls are TRBV5-8 and TRBJ1-2; 7 nucleotides align to TRBD1. The J segment lost 6 bases and the V segment lost 1 base, leaving 9 bases of the junction unmatched. The CDR3 runs 15 residues. Per germline, CDR1 SGHTS and CDR2 YDEGEE. The CDR3 DNA sequence: TGTGCCAGCAGCTTGCCTTCGCTAGGGGGCCATGGCTACACCTTC. This codes for CASSLPSLGGHGYTF.

This rearrangement joins TRBV11-2 to TRBJ2-5; D unclear. The CDR3 consists of 12 residues. The V end was cut by 7 bases, the J end by 5 bases, with 11 bases between. Looked up from germline, CDR1 is SGHAT and CDR2 is FQNNGV. The chain's CDR3 is CASTQTGETQYF. CDR3 DNA: TGTGCCAGCACCCAGACCGGGGAGACCCAGTACTTC.

V gene TRBV3-1 (or the pseudogene TRBV3-2) combines with J gene TRBJ2-3; 8 bases align to TRBD2. The CDR3 sequence is 17 residues long. V dropped 4 bases and J dropped 2; count of bases not matched to a gene: 11. Germline CDR1 LGHDT, CDR2 YNNKEL (reference sequence). For the CDR3, the DNA is TGTGCCAGCAGCCCCGTTGGCAGCGGGGGACCCACAGATACGCAGTATTTT. This codes for CASSPVGSGGPTDTQYF.

The rearrangement links TRBV4-3 to TRBJ2-1, with D maybe TRBD2 (5 bases). V was trimmed by 4 bases and J by 5 bases, leaving 12 bases between them. CDR3 size: 14 residues. Germline V gene sequence: CDR1 LGHNA, CDR2 YSLEER. The CDR3 protein is CASSPFDGNNEQFF. The CDR3 nucleotides are TGCGCCAGCAGCCCCTTCGACGGGAACAATGAGCAGTTCTTC.

The CDR3 nucleotides read TGTGCCAGTAGCAGGGGATCAAGGCTGGAGACCCAGTACTTC. This encodes CASSRGSRLETQYF. The rearrangement joins TRBV19 to TRBJ2-5; D might be TRBD1 (6 bases). Trimming removed 6 bases from V and 5 bases from J, with 16 bases in between. The CDR3 is made up of 14 amino acids. Germline CDR1 reads LNHDA; CDR2 reads SQIVND (reference sequence).

In its sample, this clone was seen a few times. The chain has TRBV7-2 and TRBJ2-3, with 8 bases lining up with TRBD2. CDR3 length equals 17 residues. Looked up from germline, CDR1 is SGHTA and CDR2 is FQGNSA. Trimming took 5 bases from V and 3 from J; bases not matched to a gene: 13. CDR3 nucleotides: TGTGCCAGCAGCCCCGGGGGGGCGGGAACCCGTACAGATACGCAGTATTTT. This codes for CASSPGGAGTRTDTQYF. Together with reference TRBV7-2 and TRBJ2-3, the CDR3 gives the full variable domain: GAGVSQSPSNKVTEKGKDVELRCDPISGHTALYWYRQSLGQGLEFLIYFQGNSAPDKSGLPSDRFSAERTGGSVSTLTIQRTQQEDSAVYLCASSPGGAGTRTDTQYFGPGTRLTVL.

The CDR3 protein is CASSLARGGVQETQYF. The CDR3 DNA sequence: TGCGCCAGCAGCTTGGCCCGGGGGGGAGTTCAAGAGACCCAGTACTTC. The rearrangement joins TRBV5-1 to TRBJ2-5; the match to TRBD2 covers 8 bases. The CDR3 has 16 amino acids. CDR1 and CDR2 (germline): SGHRS, YFSETQ. The J segment lost 2 bases and the V segment lost 0 bases, leaving 6 bases of the junction unmatched.

The V call is TRBV2, the J call TRBJ2-7; maybe TRBD2 (6 bases). Germline assignment: CDR1 SNHLY and CDR2 FYNNEI. Trimming cost V 6 bases and J 3 bases, with 15 bases left between them. The CDR3 is 14 amino acids. The CDR3 DNA is TGTGCCAGCAGCCAGGCGGGGCGGCACTACGAGCAGTACTTC. This encodes CASSQAGRHYEQYF.

The V call is TRBV7-2, the J call TRBJ2-5, with D possibly being TRBD1 (5 bases). Trimming cost V 2 bases and J 5 bases, with 9 bases left between them. Germline lookup yields CDR1 SGHTA and CDR2 FQGNSA. CDR3 length equals 13 residues. This CDR3 is CASSLTGWETQYF. The CDR3, as DNA: TGTGCCAGCAGCTTAACAGGTTGGGAGACCCAGTACTTC.

The gene calls are TRBV7-9 and TRBJ2-7; 7 bases match TRBD1. CDR3 length: 14 residues. The germline V gene encodes CDR1 SEHNR and CDR2 FQNEAQ (reference sequence). The V and J ends lost 3 bases and 0 bases, in that order; junction bases with no gene match: 2. The CDR3 protein is CASSFTGVSYEQYF. CDR3 in DNA: TGTGCCAGCAGCTTTACAGGGGTCTCCTACGAGCAGTACTTC.

This sequence joins TRBV29-1 and TRBJ1-5, with D possibly matching TRBD1 (6 bases). Trimming removed 4 bases at V and 4 bases at J, with 14 bases between. CDR1 and CDR2 from the germline V gene are SQVTM and ANQGSEA. The CDR3 is 14 amino acids. CDR3 in amino acids: CSVVGQGSNQPQHF. Here the CDR3 DNA reads TGCAGCGTTGTAGGCCAGGGGTCGAATCAGCCCCAGCATTTT.

This sequence joins TRBV14 and TRBJ2-5, with 7 bases aligning to TRBD2. Germline V gives CDR1 SGHDN, CDR2 FVKESK. J gave up 5 bases and V 4 bases, and 13 bases lay outside the gene matches. This CDR3 has 16 residues. The DNA of the CDR3 is TGTGCCAGCAGCCCCCTATCCCGACTAGCATGGGAGACCCAGTACTTC. Translation gives CASSPLSRLAWETQYF.

The chain combines TRBV29-1 with TRBJ2-1, with TRBD2 identical over 7 bases. The trim removed 5 bases at V and 7 bases at J, leaving 8 bases unmatched. The CDR3 consists of 13 residues. CDR1 SQVTM and CDR2 ANQGSEA come from the germline V gene. CDR3 amino acids: CSVRPAGRNEQFF. As DNA, the CDR3 is TGCAGCGTTCGCCCAGCGGGGAGGAATGAGCAGTTCTTC.

This clone was detected a few times. This chain links TRBV9 with TRBJ1-3; D is unclear. CDR3 length equals 13 residues. Looked up from germline, CDR1 is SGDLS and CDR2 is YYNGEE. V gave up 1 base and J gave up 4 bases, with 6 bases separating them. CDR3 region: CASSVSGGNTIYF. CDR3 nucleotide sequence: TGTGCCAGCAGCGTAAGCGGGGGAAACACCATATATTTT.

CDR3 sequence (DNA): TGCGCCAGCAGCCCGGCCGGACAGGAGGGAAATGAGCAGTTCTTC. Residues: CASSPAGQEGNEQFF. The rearrangement links TRBV5-1 to TRBJ2-1; D perhaps matches TRBD1 (7 bases). Per germline, CDR1 SGHRS and CDR2 YFSETQ. This CDR3 region has 15 residues. The ends were cut back, 4 bases at V and 7 bases at J, with 18 bases in the middle. Supplemented by reference TRBV5-1 and TRBJ2-1, the full variable domain reads KAGVTQTPRYLIKTRGQQVTLSCSPISGHRSVSWYQQTPGQGLQFLFEYFSETQRNKGNFPGRFSGRQFSNSRSEMNVSTLELGDSALYLCASSPAGQEGNEQFFGPGTRLTVL.

This chain connects TRBV28 to TRBJ2-2; the D gene is possibly TRBD1 (5 bases). The CDR3 has 15 amino acids. Germline values: CDR1 MDHEN, CDR2 SYDVKM. Trimming removed 2 bases from V and 3 bases from J, with 10 bases in between. CDR3 protein: CASSLIQGYTGELFF. CDR3 DNA: TGTGCCAGCAGTTTAATCCAGGGTTACACCGGGGAGCTGTTTTTT.

The chain uses TRBV7-2 and TRBJ2-4, with 9 bases lining up with TRBD2. V dropped 5 bases and J dropped 12; count of bases not matched to a gene: 14. This CDR3 contains 15 residues. Germline V gene data show CDR1 as SGHTA and CDR2 as FQGNSA. Here the CDR3 reads CASSTLIIGTSNQYF. In nucleotides, the CDR3 is TGTGCCAGCAGCACCCTCATTATCGGGACTAGCAATCAGTACTTC. The entire variable domain, with the rest obtained from reference TRBV7-2 and TRBJ2-4, is as follows: GAGVSQSPSNKVTEKGKDVELRCDPISGHTALYWYRQSLGQGLEFLIYFQGNSAPDKSGLPSDRFSAERTGGSVSTLTIQRTQQEDSAVYLCASSTLIIGTSNQYFGAGTRLSVL.

The chain has TRBV4-2 and TRBJ1-1, with 8 bases fitting TRBD1. Per germline, CDR1 LGHNA and CDR2 YNFKEQ. With 1 base clipped from V and 5 bases from J, the junction kept 12 bases outside the gene matches. The CDR3 length is 17 residues. CDR3 coding DNA: TGTGCCAGCAGCCAAGGTGGGGCCCAGGGGGCGACGACTGAAGCTTTCTTT. Its protein product is CASSQGGAQGATTEAFF.

The chain combines TRBV5-4 with TRBJ2-5, with 11 bases that match TRBD2. V was pared by 2 bases and J by 5 bases, with 5 bases of the junction left unmatched. The CDR3 is 15 amino acids. The germline CDR1 and CDR2 sequences are SGHNT and YYREEE (reference sequence). This CDR3 is CASSFSGGALETQYF. The CDR3 DNA reads TGTGCCAGCAGCTTTAGCGGGGGGGCCCTGGAGACCCAGTACTTC.

The chain has TRBV9 and TRBJ2-2, with D hard to call. Looked up from germline, CDR1 is SGDLS and CDR2 is YYNGEE. Trimming removed 1 base at V and 5 bases at J, with 6 bases between. The CDR3 consists of 13 residues. DNA for the CDR3: TGTGCCAGCAGCGTATCGAGGACCGGGGAGCTGTTTTTT. Translated: CASSVSRTGELFF.

The J gene is TRBJ2-7, the V gene TRBV10-2; 9 nucleotides line up with TRBD1. There are 13 residues in the CDR3. Germline CDR1 WSHSY, CDR2 SAAADI. V lost 6 bases and J lost 3; bases outside the gene matches: 3. CDR3 sequence (DNA): TGCGCCAGCAGGGGGGGACAGGGCTACGAGCAGTACTTC. Translated: CASRGGQGYEQYF.

In this sample, this clone turned up once. The rearrangement joins TRBV19 to TRBJ1-1, with D tentatively TRBD1 (6 bases). Germline CDR1 reads LNHDA; CDR2 reads SQIVND (reference sequence). The CDR3 consists of 14 residues. The V gene lost 6 bases and the J gene lost 1 base, with 12 bases spanning the gap. Here the CDR3 reads CASSPGHTNTEAFF. In DNA, the CDR3 is TGTGCCAGTAGCCCGGGACATACGAACACTGAAGCTTTCTTT.

V is TRBV5-1 and J is TRBJ2-7, with D possibly being TRBD1 (6 bases). With 4 bases removed from V and 2 bases from J, the gap between germline ends came to 13 bases. This CDR3 is 14 amino acids long. Germline-derived CDR1 and CDR2 are SGHRS and YFSETQ. The CDR3 loop reads CASSQRGYTYEQYF. The CDR3 DNA is TGCGCCAGCAGCCAGAGGGGGTACACCTACGAGCAGTACTTC.

The chain joins TRBV10-2 to TRBJ2-7; D unclear. CDR3 length: 12 amino acids. Germline V CDR1 and CDR2: WSHSY, SAAADI. Trimming cost V 8 bases and J 7 bases, with 15 bases left between them. In DNA form, the CDR3 reads TGCGCCAGCTCTGACTCATCCTCGGAGCAGTACTTC. Translation gives CASSDSSSEQYF.

The J gene is TRBJ2-1, the V gene TRBV6-2 or TRBV6-3, with D maybe TRBD1 (5 bases). In germline, CDR1 is MNHEY, CDR2 SVGEGT. This CDR3 is 12 amino acids long. The ends were cut back, 5 bases at V and 4 bases at J, with 6 bases in the middle. This chain's CDR3 is CASSTGYNEQFF. The DNA of the CDR3 is TGTGCCAGCAGTACAGGTTACAATGAGCAGTTCTTC.

The genes are TRBV11-3 and TRBJ1-1; 8 nucleotides agree with TRBD1. From germline, CDR1 is SGHNT and CDR2 YENEEA. This CDR3 spans 16 amino acids. Losses at the gene ends were 6 bases for V and 2 bases for J; bases not matched to a gene: 11. Here the CDR3 reads CASRRTGTGRNTEAFF. Written as DNA, the CDR3 is TGTGCCAGCAGACGTACCGGGACAGGACGCAACACTGAAGCTTTCTTT.